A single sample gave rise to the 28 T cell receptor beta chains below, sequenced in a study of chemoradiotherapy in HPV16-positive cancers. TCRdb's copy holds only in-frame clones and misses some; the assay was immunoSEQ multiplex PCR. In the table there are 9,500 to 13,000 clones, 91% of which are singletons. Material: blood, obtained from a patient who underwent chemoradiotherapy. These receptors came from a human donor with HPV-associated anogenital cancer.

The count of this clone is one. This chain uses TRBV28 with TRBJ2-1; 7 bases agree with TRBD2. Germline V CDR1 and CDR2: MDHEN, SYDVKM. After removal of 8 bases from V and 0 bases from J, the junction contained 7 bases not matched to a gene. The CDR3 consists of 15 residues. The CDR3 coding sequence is TGTGCCAGCCTTCAAGCGGGAAGCTCCTACAATGAGCAGTTCTTC. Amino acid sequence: CASLQAGSSYNEQFF.

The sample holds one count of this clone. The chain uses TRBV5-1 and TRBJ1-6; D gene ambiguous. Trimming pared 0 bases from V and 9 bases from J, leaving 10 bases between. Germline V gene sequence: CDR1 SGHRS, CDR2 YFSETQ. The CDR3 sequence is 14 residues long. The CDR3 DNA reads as TGCGCCAGCAGCTTGGGAGAATTGGGTTCACCCCTCCACTTT. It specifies CASSLGELGSPLHF.

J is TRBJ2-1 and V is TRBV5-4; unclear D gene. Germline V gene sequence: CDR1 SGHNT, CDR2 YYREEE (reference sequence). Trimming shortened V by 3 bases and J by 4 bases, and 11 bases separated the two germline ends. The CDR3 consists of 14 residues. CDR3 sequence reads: CASSSERSYNEQFF. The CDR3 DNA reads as TGTGCCAGCAGCTCGGAACGCTCGTACAATGAGCAGTTCTTC. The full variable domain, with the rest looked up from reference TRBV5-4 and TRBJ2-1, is ETGVTQSPTHLIKTRGQQVTLRCSSQSGHNTVSWYQQALGQGPQFIFQYYREEENGRGNFPPRFSGLQFPNYSSELNVNALELDDSALYLCASSSERSYNEQFFGPGTRLTVL.

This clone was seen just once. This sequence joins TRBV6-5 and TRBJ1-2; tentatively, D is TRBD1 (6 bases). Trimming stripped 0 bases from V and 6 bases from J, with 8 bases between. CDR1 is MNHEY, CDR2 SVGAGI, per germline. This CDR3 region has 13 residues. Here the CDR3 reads CASSYSRGHGYTF. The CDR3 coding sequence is TGTGCCAGCAGTTACTCACGGGGGCATGGCTACACCTTC.

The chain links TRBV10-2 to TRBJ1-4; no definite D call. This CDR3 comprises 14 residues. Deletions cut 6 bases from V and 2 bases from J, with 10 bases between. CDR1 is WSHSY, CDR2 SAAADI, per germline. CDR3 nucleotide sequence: TGCGCCAGCAGGGAAGGCAGGACTAATGAAAAACTGTTTTTT. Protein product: CASREGRTNEKLFF.

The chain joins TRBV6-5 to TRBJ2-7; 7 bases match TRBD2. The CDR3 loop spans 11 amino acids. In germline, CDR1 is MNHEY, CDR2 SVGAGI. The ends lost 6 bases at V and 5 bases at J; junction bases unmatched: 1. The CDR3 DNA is TGTGCCAGCAGGGGAGGGCACGAGCAGTACTTC. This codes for CASRGGHEQYF.

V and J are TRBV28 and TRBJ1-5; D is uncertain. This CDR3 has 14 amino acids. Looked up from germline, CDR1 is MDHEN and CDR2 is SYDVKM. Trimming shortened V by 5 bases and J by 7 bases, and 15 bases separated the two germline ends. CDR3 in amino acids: CASSGPSGRQPQHF. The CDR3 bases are TGTGCCAGCAGTGGCCCCTCGGGGAGGCAGCCCCAGCATTTT.

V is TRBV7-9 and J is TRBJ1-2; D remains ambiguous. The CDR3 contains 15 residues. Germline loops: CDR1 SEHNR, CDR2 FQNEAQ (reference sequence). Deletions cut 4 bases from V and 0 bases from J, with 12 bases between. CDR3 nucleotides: TGTGCCAGCAGCTCACCGACCGACTCTAACTATGGCTACACCTTC. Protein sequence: CASSSPTDSNYGYTF.

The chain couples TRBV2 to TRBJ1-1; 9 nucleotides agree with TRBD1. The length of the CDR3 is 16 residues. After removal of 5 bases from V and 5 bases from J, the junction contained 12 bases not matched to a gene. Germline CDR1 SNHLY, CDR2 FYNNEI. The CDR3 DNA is TGTGCCAGCAGTTGGACAGGGGAGATATCGGGGACTGAAGCTTTCTTT. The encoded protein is CASSWTGEISGTEAFF. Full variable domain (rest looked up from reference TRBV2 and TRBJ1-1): EPEVTQTPSHQVTQMGQEVILRCVPISNHLYFYWYRQILGQKVEFLVSFYNNEISEKSEIFDDQFSVERPDGSNFTLKIRSTKLEDSAMYFCASSWTGEISGTEAFFGQGTRLTVV.

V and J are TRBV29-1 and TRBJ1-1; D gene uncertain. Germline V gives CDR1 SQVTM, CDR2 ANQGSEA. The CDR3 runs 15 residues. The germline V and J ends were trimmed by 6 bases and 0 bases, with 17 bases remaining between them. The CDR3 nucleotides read TGCAGCGTCCTATATTTGATCGGGGTGAACACTGAAGCTTTCTTT. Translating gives CSVLYLIGVNTEAFF.

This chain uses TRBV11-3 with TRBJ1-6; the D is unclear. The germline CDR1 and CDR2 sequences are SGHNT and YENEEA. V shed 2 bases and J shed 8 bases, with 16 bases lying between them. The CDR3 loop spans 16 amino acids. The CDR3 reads CASSLFRWGGDSPLHF. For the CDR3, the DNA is TGTGCCAGCAGCTTATTCAGATGGGGTGGGGATTCACCCCTCCACTTT.

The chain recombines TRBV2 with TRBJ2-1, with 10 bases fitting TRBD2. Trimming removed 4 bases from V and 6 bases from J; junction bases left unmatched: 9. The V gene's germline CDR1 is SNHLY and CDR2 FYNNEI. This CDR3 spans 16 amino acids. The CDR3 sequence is CASSGTSGWASNEQFF. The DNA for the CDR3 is TGTGCCAGCAGTGGGACTAGCGGTTGGGCGTCCAATGAGCAGTTCTTC.

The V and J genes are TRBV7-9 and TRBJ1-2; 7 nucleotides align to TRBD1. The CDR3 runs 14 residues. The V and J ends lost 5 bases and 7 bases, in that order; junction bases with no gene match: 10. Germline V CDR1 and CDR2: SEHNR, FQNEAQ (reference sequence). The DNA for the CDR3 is TGTGCCAGCAGCCGAGGGGAGGGGGCGAGTGGCTACACCTTC. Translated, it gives CASSRGEGASGYTF.

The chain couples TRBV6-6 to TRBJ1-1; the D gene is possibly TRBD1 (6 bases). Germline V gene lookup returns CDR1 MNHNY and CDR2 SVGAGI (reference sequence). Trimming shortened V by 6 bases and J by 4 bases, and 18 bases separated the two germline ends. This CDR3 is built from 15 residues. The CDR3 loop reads CASSYDRPGGTEAFF. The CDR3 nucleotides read TGTGCCAGCAGCTATGACAGGCCAGGAGGCACTGAAGCTTTCTTT.

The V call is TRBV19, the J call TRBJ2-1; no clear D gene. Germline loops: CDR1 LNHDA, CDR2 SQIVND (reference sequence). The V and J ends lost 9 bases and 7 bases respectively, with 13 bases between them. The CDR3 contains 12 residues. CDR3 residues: CASREGSNEQFF. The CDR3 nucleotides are TGTGCCAGCCGAGAAGGCTCGAATGAGCAGTTCTTC.

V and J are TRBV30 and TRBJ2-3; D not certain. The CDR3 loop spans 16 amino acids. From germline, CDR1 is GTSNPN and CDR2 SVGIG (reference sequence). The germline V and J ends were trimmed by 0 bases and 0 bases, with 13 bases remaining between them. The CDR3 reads CAWSVRVQTSTDTQYF. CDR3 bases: TGTGCCTGGAGTGTACGAGTCCAAACTAGCACAGATACGCAGTATTTT.

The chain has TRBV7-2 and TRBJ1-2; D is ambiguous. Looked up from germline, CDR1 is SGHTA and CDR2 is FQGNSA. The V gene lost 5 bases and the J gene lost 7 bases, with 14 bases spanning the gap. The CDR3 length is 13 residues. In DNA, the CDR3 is TGTGCCAGCAGCGCCGACGGGTTGGCTGGCTACACCTTC. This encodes CASSADGLAGYTF.

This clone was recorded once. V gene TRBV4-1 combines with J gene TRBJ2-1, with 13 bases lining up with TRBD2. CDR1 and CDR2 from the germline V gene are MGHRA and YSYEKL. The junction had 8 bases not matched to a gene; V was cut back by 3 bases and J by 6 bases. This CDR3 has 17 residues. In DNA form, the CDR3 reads TGCGCCAGCAGCCAGGGGCCGGGGACTAGCGGGGCCAATGAGCAGTTCTTC. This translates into CASSQGPGTSGANEQFF.

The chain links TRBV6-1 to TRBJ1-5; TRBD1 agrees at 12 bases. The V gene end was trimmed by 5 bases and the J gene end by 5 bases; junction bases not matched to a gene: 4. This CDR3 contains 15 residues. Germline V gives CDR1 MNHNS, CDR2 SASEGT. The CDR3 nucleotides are TGTGCCAGCAGTTCAGGGACAGGGGGCTATCAGCCCCAGCATTTT. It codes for CASSSGTGGYQPQHF.

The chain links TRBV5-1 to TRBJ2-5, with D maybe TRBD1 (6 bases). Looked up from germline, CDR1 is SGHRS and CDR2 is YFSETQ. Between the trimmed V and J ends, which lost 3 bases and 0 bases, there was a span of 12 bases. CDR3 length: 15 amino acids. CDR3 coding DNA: TGCGCCAGCAGCTACTGGACAGCCTACCAAGAGACCCAGTACTTC. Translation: CASSYWTAYQETQYF.

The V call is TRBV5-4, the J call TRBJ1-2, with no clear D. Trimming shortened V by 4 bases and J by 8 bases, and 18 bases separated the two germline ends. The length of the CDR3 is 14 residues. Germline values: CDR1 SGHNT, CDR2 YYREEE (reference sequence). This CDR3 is CASSIPNPSQGYTF. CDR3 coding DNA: TGTGCCAGCAGCATACCGAACCCCAGCCAAGGCTACACCTTC.

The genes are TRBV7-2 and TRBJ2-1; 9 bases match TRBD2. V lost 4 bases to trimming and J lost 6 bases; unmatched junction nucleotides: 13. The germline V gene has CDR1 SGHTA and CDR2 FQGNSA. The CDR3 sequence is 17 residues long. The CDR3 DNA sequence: TGTGCCAGCAGCTCTCCCTTGAGGCGGGGGGGACGCAATGAGCAGTTCTTC. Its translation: CASSSPLRRGGRNEQFF.

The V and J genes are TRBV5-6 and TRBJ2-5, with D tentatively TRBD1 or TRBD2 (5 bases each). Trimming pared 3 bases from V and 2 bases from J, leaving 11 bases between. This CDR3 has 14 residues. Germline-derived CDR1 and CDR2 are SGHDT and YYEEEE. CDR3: CASSWAGTQETQYF. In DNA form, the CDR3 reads TGTGCCAGCAGCTGGGCCGGGACGCAAGAGACCCAGTACTTC.

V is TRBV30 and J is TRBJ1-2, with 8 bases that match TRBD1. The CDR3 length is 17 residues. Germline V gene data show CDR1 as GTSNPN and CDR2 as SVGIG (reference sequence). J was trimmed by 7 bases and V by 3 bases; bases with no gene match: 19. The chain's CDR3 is CAWRTLYQNRTGSGYTF. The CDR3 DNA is TGTGCCTGGAGAACCTTATATCAGAACCGGACAGGGTCTGGCTACACCTTC.

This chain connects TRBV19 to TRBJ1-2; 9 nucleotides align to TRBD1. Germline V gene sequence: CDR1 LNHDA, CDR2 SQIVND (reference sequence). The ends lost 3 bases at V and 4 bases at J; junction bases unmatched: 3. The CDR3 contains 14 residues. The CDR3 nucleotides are TGTGCCAGTAGTATGGGGGACAGGGTCTATGGCTACACCTTC. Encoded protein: CASSMGDRVYGYTF. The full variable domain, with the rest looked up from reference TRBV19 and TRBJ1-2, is DGGITQSPKYLFRKEGQNVTLSCEQNLNHDAMYWYRQDPGQGLRLIYYSQIVNDFQKGDIAEGYSVSREKKESFPLTVTSAQKNPTAFYLCASSMGDRVYGYTFGSGTRLTVV.

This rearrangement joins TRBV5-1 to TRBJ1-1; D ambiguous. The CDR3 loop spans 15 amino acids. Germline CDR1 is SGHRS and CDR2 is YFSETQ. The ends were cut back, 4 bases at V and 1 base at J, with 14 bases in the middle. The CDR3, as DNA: TGCGCCAGCAGCCCCGAGGGAGCTTGGAACACTGAAGCTTTCTTT. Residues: CASSPEGAWNTEAFF.

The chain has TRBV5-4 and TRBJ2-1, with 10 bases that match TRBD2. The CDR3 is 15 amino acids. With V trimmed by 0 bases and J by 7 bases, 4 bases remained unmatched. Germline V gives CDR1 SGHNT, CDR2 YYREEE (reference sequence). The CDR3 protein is CASSLAAGGLNEQFF. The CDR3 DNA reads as TGTGCCAGCAGCTTGGCAGCGGGGGGGCTGAATGAGCAGTTCTTC.

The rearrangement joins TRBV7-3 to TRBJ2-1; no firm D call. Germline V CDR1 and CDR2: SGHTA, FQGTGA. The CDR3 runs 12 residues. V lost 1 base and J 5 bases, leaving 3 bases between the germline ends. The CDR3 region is CASSLNNNEQFF. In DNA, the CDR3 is TGTGCCAGCAGCTTAAATAACAATGAGCAGTTCTTC.